This passage covers 10 T cell receptor beta chains from one sample sequenced in a study of T cell responses to AZD1222 COVID-19 vaccine. TCRdb keeps only in-frame clones here, not all; method: immunoSEQ multiplex PCR. The sample lists over 40,000 clones, about 83% seen once, with over 40% in the top ten. The sample was peripheral blood, taken on day 0 of AZD1222 vaccination. The receptors were sampled from an adult in good health.

The genes are TRBV29-1 and TRBJ2-5; the match to TRBD2 covers 7 bases. Germline V lookup: CDR1 SQVTM, CDR2 ANQGSEA. Germline trimming cut 7 bases from V and 5 bases from J; bases unmatched to any gene: 7. The CDR3 length is 12 residues. This CDR3 reads CSARLALETQYF. The CDR3, as DNA: TGCAGCGCACGACTAGCCCTGGAGACCCAGTACTTC.

The chain joins TRBV7-9 to TRBJ2-7; D uncertain. Germline V gene sequence: CDR1 SEHNR, CDR2 FQNEAQ (reference sequence). Deletions cut 7 bases from V and 6 bases from J, with 13 bases between. The CDR3 sequence is 12 residues long. The CDR3, as DNA: TGTGCCAGCACCCCAAAACTGGGCGAGCAGTACTTC. This translates into CASTPKLGEQYF.

The V gene is TRBV2, the J gene TRBJ1-4; D gene unclear. V was cut by 10 bases and J by 0 bases, with 9 bases left in between. Germline V gives CDR1 SNHLY, CDR2 FYNNEI. CDR3 length: 13 amino acids. CDR3 nucleotide sequence: TGTGCCATCCTGCCTGCAACTAATGAAAAACTGTTTTTT. Translated: CAILPATNEKLFF.

The chain recombines TRBV2 with TRBJ2-7; D may be TRBD2 (5 bases). The germline CDR1 and CDR2 sequences are SNHLY and FYNNEI. The CDR3 totals 11 residues. Trimming shortened V by 5 bases and J by 7 bases, and 9 bases separated the two germline ends. CDR3 amino acids: CASSPPGEQYF. DNA of the CDR3: TGTGCCAGCAGTCCCCCGGGAGAGCAGTACTTC. The entire variable domain, with the rest obtained from reference TRBV2 and TRBJ2-7, is as follows: EPEVTQTPSHQVTQMGQEVILRCVPISNHLYFYWYRQILGQKVEFLVSFYNNEISEKSEIFDDQFSVERPDGSNFTLKIRSTKLEDSAMYFCASSPPGEQYFGPGTRLTVT.

V usage is TRBV29-1 and J usage is TRBJ1-1, with D perhaps matching TRBD1 (5 bases). The CDR3 totals 14 residues. CDR1 SQVTM and CDR2 ANQGSEA come from the germline V gene. Trimming pared 3 bases from V and 3 bases from J, leaving 14 bases between. This chain's CDR3 is CSVDPRGGDTEAFF. CDR3 nucleotides: TGCAGCGTTGACCCCCGGGGCGGGGACACTGAAGCTTTCTTT.

The V gene is TRBV7-6, the J gene TRBJ2-2; D may be TRBD2 (5 bases). The V end was cut by 5 bases, the J end by 5 bases, with 18 bases between. Germline V CDR1 and CDR2: SGHVS, FNYEAQ. The CDR3 has 16 amino acids. Here the CDR3 reads CASSPEASLATGELFF. CDR3 DNA: TGTGCCAGCAGCCCAGAGGCATCTTTAGCGACCGGGGAGCTGTTTTTT.

The chain recombines TRBV27 with TRBJ1-4; 7 nucleotides line up with TRBD1. CDR3 length: 13 amino acids. CDR1 and CDR2 (germline): MNHEY, SMNVEV (reference sequence). The junction had 11 bases not matched to a gene; V was cut back by 6 bases and J by 13 bases. Written as DNA, the CDR3 is TGTGCCAGCAGCTCCCAGACAGGGTTAACACTGTTTTTT. Translated: CASSSQTGLTLFF.

The chain employs TRBV30 and TRBJ1-2; D gene unclear. V was cut by 2 bases and J by 4 bases, with 17 bases left in between. Germline CDR1 reads GTSNPN; CDR2 reads SVGIG (reference sequence). The CDR3 is made up of 15 amino acids. The CDR3 nucleotides read TGTGCCTGGAGTTCCGGTGAGGGAGCAACCTATGGCTACACCTTC. This codes for CAWSSGEGATYGYTF.

The chain couples TRBV15 to TRBJ2-5; the D gene is possibly TRBD2 (5 bases). The CDR3 extends over 14 amino acids. V lost 4 bases and J 4 bases, leaving 13 bases between the germline ends. From germline, CDR1 is LNHNV and CDR2 YYDKDF (reference sequence). For the CDR3, the DNA is TGTGCCACCAGCACCCGAGGAGGCTCAGAGACCCAGTACTTC. Protein product: CATSTRGGSETQYF.

This chain connects TRBV2 to TRBJ1-1; D ambiguous. Looked up from germline, CDR1 is SNHLY and CDR2 is FYNNEI. V was trimmed by 6 bases and J by 1 base, leaving 12 bases between them. This CDR3 region has 14 residues. CDR3 in amino acids: CASSLSWGNTEAFF. The CDR3 DNA follows: TGTGCCAGCAGCCTCAGCTGGGGGAACACTGAAGCTTTCTTT.